The sequence of this TCR beta chain was determined in a study of tumor-infiltrating lymphocytes in primary liver carcinoma. About the research overall: Men and women, 30 to 69 years of age, made up the patients. About 3.5 to 7.5 million productive TCRbeta reads were obtained from the samples, with similar numbers across tissue types.

Starting material of roughly 0.45 ug total RNA yielded TCR beta cDNA via a constant-region primer. Three nested multiplex PCR rounds of slightly modified ARM-PCR generated TCR beta libraries. Forward primers for TRBV1-TRBV30 and a C-beta reverse primer served the first two PCR rounds, at around 11 cycles each. TCRdb itself ran the multiplex PCR reads through MiXCR, one entry per CDR3 protein. This sample yields approximately 190,000 distinct CDR3 sequences, of which just under 85% are seen a single time; 15% to 20% belongs to the top ten. Bulk tissue was left unsorted, and RNA and DNA were co-extracted from about 20-30 mg of it. Study-wide findings and caveats: Tumors reached a significantly greater top-250-clone fraction than blood did (p = 0.039). Between tumor regions, pairs overlapped more than tumor-adjacent and tumor-blood pairs did.

This clonotype was detected once. Its specificity is not known. Germline CDR1 reads SGHAT; CDR2 reads FQNNGV. The junction had 5 bases not matched to a gene; V was cut back by 2 bases and J by 5 bases. This CDR3 has 15 amino acids. This TCR was recovered from a middle-aged man with primary liver carcinoma and hepatitis B virus infection. This chain uses TRBV11-2 with TRBJ2-5; 10 bases align to TRBD1. Sequencing input: tumor tissue from primary liver carcinoma. The CDR3 region has the DNA TGTGCCAGCAGCTTACGATGGACAGGGGGGGAGACCCAGTACTTC. Amino acid sequence: CASSLRWTGGETQYF.